A single sample is the source of the 29 T cell receptor beta chains below, sequenced in a study of T cell changes during pregnancy in multiple sclerosis. Sequencing was performed with immunoSEQ multiplex PCR; in TCRdb, only in-frame clones are kept and a portion is missing. In the table there are nearly 50,000 clones, about 93% of which are singletons. The sample here was CD4+ T cells from peripheral blood mononuclear cells, taken in the first trimester of pregnancy. The receptors originated from a female donor with multiple sclerosis, enrolled in a pregnancy study.

The chain couples TRBV11-3 to TRBJ2-3; 9 bases match TRBD2. The V gene end was trimmed by 4 bases and the J gene end by 2 bases; junction bases not matched to a gene: 4. The CDR3 length is 15 residues. CDR1 and CDR2 from the germline V gene are SGHNT and YENEEA. The CDR3 sequence: CASSSGTSHTDTQYF. CDR3 nucleotide sequence: TGTGCCAGCAGCTCCGGGACTAGCCACACAGATACGCAGTATTTT.

The rearrangement joins TRBV2 to TRBJ1-1, with D possibly being TRBD1 (6 bases). Germline CDR1 SNHLY, CDR2 FYNNEI. The CDR3 spans 14 residues. Deletions cut 7 bases from V and 4 bases from J, with 16 bases between. CDR3 in amino acids: CASKGTSLSTEAFF. For the CDR3, the DNA is TGTGCCAGCAAAGGGACAAGCCTGAGCACTGAAGCTTTCTTT.

The gene calls are TRBV6-6 and TRBJ1-3; D is unresolved. This CDR3 is 15 amino acids long. V shed 5 bases and J shed 0 bases, with 11 bases lying between them. Germline assignment: CDR1 MNHNY and CDR2 SVGAGI (reference sequence). The CDR3 protein is CASSPDGSSGNTIYF. The CDR3 DNA is TGTGCCAGCAGTCCGGACGGGAGCTCTGGAAACACCATATATTTT.

The V call is TRBV7-9, the J call TRBJ2-5; maybe TRBD1 (5 bases). Germline assignment: CDR1 SEHNR and CDR2 FQNEAQ (reference sequence). The CDR3 is 14 amino acids. The V and J ends lost 4 bases and 5 bases respectively, with 14 bases between them. In nucleotides, the CDR3 is TGTGCCAGCAGCTCACCGTGGGGCGGCGAGACCCAGTACTTC. This encodes CASSSPWGGETQYF.

V and J are TRBV10-1 and TRBJ2-5; 8 bases line up with TRBD1. Looked up from germline, CDR1 is WNHNN and CDR2 is SYGVQD (reference sequence). CDR3 length: 17 residues. Trimming took 3 bases from V and 1 from J; bases not matched to a gene: 10. The CDR3 DNA reads as TGCGCCAGCAGTGATTCACGACAGGGGCAACTCCAAGAGACCCAGTACTTC. As protein: CASSDSRQGQLQETQYF.

This chain connects TRBV7-9 to TRBJ2-7; 10 bases align to TRBD2. Germline CDR1 and CDR2: SEHNR and FQNEAQ (reference sequence). V was clipped by 5 bases and J by 2 bases; unmatched bases: 3. The CDR3 runs to 14 residues. CDR3 bases: TGTGCCAGCAGCCTGAGCGGGGGGGCCTACGAGCAGTACTTC. It is translated as CASSLSGGAYEQYF.

The CDR3 sequence: CASSLAGQGRDEQFF. For the CDR3, the DNA is TGCGCCAGCAGCTTGGCCGGGCAGGGGAGGGATGAGCAGTTCTTC. The gene calls are TRBV5-1 and TRBJ2-1, with D tentatively TRBD2 (7 bases). V was pared by 0 bases and J by 8 bases, with 15 bases between. The CDR3 is made up of 15 amino acids. CDR1 SGHRS and CDR2 YFSETQ come from the germline V gene.

The gene calls are TRBV13 and TRBJ2-7; D call uncertain. Germline V gives CDR1 PRHDT, CDR2 FYEKMQ (reference sequence). This CDR3 is built from 11 residues. V lost 3 bases and J lost 5, with 5 bases in between. CDR3 sequence (DNA): TGTGCCAGCAGCTTTATTAACGAGCAGTACTTC. It yields the protein CASSFINEQYF.

V gene TRBV7-9 combines with J gene TRBJ2-2; TRBD2 agrees at 7 bases. Germline lookup yields CDR1 SEHNR and CDR2 FQNEAQ (reference sequence). This CDR3 contains 15 residues. With V trimmed by 3 bases and J by 1 base, 2 bases remained unmatched. The CDR3 DNA reads TGTGCCAGCAGCTTTTCGGGGGGGAACACCGGGGAGCTGTTTTTT. Amino acids: CASSFSGGNTGELFF.

The V call is TRBV30, the J call TRBJ1-1; D is unresolved. Germline V gives CDR1 GTSNPN, CDR2 SVGIG (reference sequence). Trimming pared 3 bases from V and 1 base from J, leaving 6 bases between. The CDR3 is 12 amino acids. CDR3 sequence (DNA): TGTGCCTGGAGCTCACAGAACACTGAAGCTTTCTTT. Its protein is CAWSSQNTEAFF.

The chain uses TRBV30 and TRBJ2-1, with D possibly being TRBD1 (5 bases). Germline V CDR1 and CDR2: GTSNPN, SVGIG (reference sequence). The CDR3 extends over 13 amino acids. The germline V and J ends were trimmed by 4 bases and 6 bases, with 13 bases remaining between them. The DNA of the CDR3 is TGTGCCTGGACAGCCAGGGCAGGCAATGAGCAGTTCTTC. Protein sequence: CAWTARAGNEQFF.

The V and J genes are TRBV7-8 and TRBJ1-3; no reliable D call. The CDR3 runs to 15 residues. V shed 3 bases and J shed 4 bases, with 13 bases lying between them. The germline V gene has CDR1 SGHVS and CDR2 FQNEAQ. The CDR3 sequence is CASSFWPGLGNTIYF. The DNA of the CDR3 is TGTGCCAGCAGCTTTTGGCCGGGTCTCGGAAACACCATATATTTT.

V gene TRBV2 combines with J gene TRBJ2-3, with 7 bases fitting TRBD1. Per germline, CDR1 SNHLY and CDR2 FYNNEI. The CDR3 is 14 residues long. J was trimmed by 3 bases and V by 7 bases; bases with no gene match: 7. The CDR3 DNA reads TGTGCCAGCAACCGACAGGGACGGACAGATACGCAGTATTTT. Translation gives CASNRQGRTDTQYF. The full variable domain, its missing parts supplied by reference TRBV2 and TRBJ2-3, is EPEVTQTPSHQVTQMGQEVILRCVPISNHLYFYWYRQILGQKVEFLVSFYNNEISEKSEIFDDQFSVERPDGSNFTLKIRSTKLEDSAMYFCASNRQGRTDTQYFGPGTRLTVL.

The V gene is TRBV2, the J gene TRBJ1-3; TRBD1 is a possible D gene (5 bases). Trimming took off 10 bases at V and 1 base at J, with 11 bases between the two ends. The CDR3 is 13 residues long. Germline CDR1 reads SNHLY; CDR2 reads FYNNEI. CDR3 DNA: TGTGCCACCCGGGAGGGGTCTGGAAACACCATATATTTT. This gives the protein CATREGSGNTIYF.

This clone appeared once. V usage is TRBV2 and J usage is TRBJ1-1; 8 nucleotides agree with TRBD1. This CDR3 comprises 13 residues. The trim removed 2 bases at V and 6 bases at J, leaving 2 bases unmatched. In germline, CDR1 is SNHLY, CDR2 FYNNEI. The CDR3 protein is CASSETGGAEAFF. CDR3 DNA: TGTGCCAGCAGTGAAACAGGGGGAGCTGAAGCTTTCTTT.

CDR3 sequence reads: CASSQDRGNYHYNEQFF. CDR3 nucleotide sequence: TGTGCCAGCAGCCAAGATCGAGGGAATTACCATTACAATGAGCAGTTCTTC. This chain connects TRBV14 to TRBJ2-1; tentative D call: TRBD2 (5 bases). Germline-derived CDR1 and CDR2 are SGHDN and FVKESK. The CDR3 loop spans 17 amino acids. V was trimmed by 0 bases and J by 4 bases, leaving 16 bases between them. Filled out from reference TRBV14 and TRBJ2-1, the complete variable domain reads EAGVTQFPSHSVIEKGQTVTLRCDPISGHDNLYWYRRVMGKEIKFLLHFVKESKQDESGMPNNRFLAERTGGTYSTLKVQPAELEDSGVYFCASSQDRGNYHYNEQFFGPGTRLTVL.

V and J are TRBV5-1 and TRBJ1-1; 7 bases match TRBD1. Germline V gene sequence: CDR1 SGHRS, CDR2 YFSETQ. Germline trimming cut 0 bases from V and 2 bases from J; bases unmatched to any gene: 4. The CDR3 consists of 15 residues. DNA of the CDR3: TGCGCCAGCAGCTTGGGAGGGGGCGAAAACACTGAAGCTTTCTTT. Amino acid sequence: CASSLGGGENTEAFF.

The count of this clone is one. The J gene is TRBJ1-1, the V gene TRBV7-9; possibly TRBD1 for D (6 bases). Germline assignment: CDR1 SEHNR and CDR2 FQNEAQ (reference sequence). The CDR3 extends over 14 amino acids. The V gene lost 4 bases and the J gene lost 0 bases, with 9 bases spanning the gap. As DNA, the CDR3 is TGTGCCAGCAGCTGGACAGCTTTGAACACTGAAGCTTTCTTT. Protein: CASSWTALNTEAFF.

The V and J genes are TRBV30 and TRBJ2-5; no firm D call. Trimming took off 2 bases at V and 3 bases at J, with 4 bases between the two ends. In germline, CDR1 is GTSNPN, CDR2 SVGIG (reference sequence). This CDR3 has 11 residues. CDR3 bases: TGTGCCTGGAGTCCTAAAGAGACCCAGTACTTC. Protein: CAWSPKETQYF.

V usage is TRBV18 and J usage is TRBJ2-2; the D is unclear. CDR3 length: 14 amino acids. In germline, CDR1 is KGHSH, CDR2 LQKENI. Trimming took off 0 bases at V and 2 bases at J, with 4 bases between the two ends. CDR3: CASSPPYNTGELFF. The CDR3 bases are TGTGCCAGCTCACCACCGTATAACACCGGGGAGCTGTTTTTT.

The genes are TRBV11-3 and TRBJ2-5; D might be TRBD1 (5 bases). Germline V gene sequence: CDR1 SGHNT, CDR2 YENEEA. V was cut by 2 bases and J by 3 bases, with 7 bases left in between. The CDR3 consists of 13 residues. The CDR3 is CASSLQGKETQYF. CDR3 bases: TGTGCCAGCAGCTTACAGGGAAAAGAGACCCAGTACTTC.

This sequence joins TRBV6-1 and TRBJ1-5; D is undetermined. The germline CDR1 and CDR2 sequences are MNHNS and SASEGT. The V end was cut by 6 bases, the J end by 0 bases, with 12 bases between. CDR3 size: 15 residues. Here the CDR3 reads CASSPEPNSNQPQHF. Here the CDR3 DNA reads TGTGCCAGCAGCCCCGAACCTAATAGCAATCAGCCCCAGCATTTT.

This rearrangement joins TRBV5-1 to TRBJ2-2; 10 nucleotides match TRBD1. Unmatched junction bases numbered 6, after V lost 5 bases and J lost 5 bases. This CDR3 has 15 amino acids. CDR1 and CDR2 from the germline V gene are SGHRS and YFSETQ. The CDR3 nucleotides are TGCGCCAGCAGTGTGGGACAGGGGAGAACCGGGGAGCTGTTTTTT. As protein: CASSVGQGRTGELFF.

This clone was observed a single time. This rearrangement joins TRBV6-4 to TRBJ2-3, with 12 nucleotides matching TRBD2. Germline values: CDR1 MRHNA, CDR2 SNTAGT. Trimming at V came to 5 bases and at J to 3 bases, leaving 6 bases not matched to a gene. This CDR3 comprises 16 residues. The CDR3 sequence: CASSPLAGGLTDTQYF. In DNA, the CDR3 is TGTGCCAGCAGTCCCCTAGCGGGGGGGCTAACAGATACGCAGTATTTT.

V is TRBV27 and J is TRBJ1-1; 7 bases fit TRBD1. The CDR3 spans 13 residues. V gave up 5 bases and J gave up 5 bases; unmatched junction bases: 5. Germline values: CDR1 MNHEY, CDR2 SMNVEV (reference sequence). The CDR3 region is CASSHRGNTEAFF. The CDR3 region has the DNA TGTGCCAGCAGTCACAGGGGAAATACTGAAGCTTTCTTT.

The chain couples TRBV5-4 to TRBJ2-3, with TRBD2 identical over 8 bases. The germline CDR1 and CDR2 sequences are SGHNT and YYREEE (reference sequence). This CDR3 contains 14 residues. Trimming at V came to 6 bases and at J to 5 bases, leaving 8 bases not matched to a gene. The CDR3 DNA is TGTGCCAGCACTCGAGCGGGGGCCGGAGATACGCAGTATTTT. Its translation: CASTRAGAGDTQYF.

CDR3 amino acids: CASSFPGEEKLFF. CDR3 bases: TGTGCCAGCAGCTTTCCCGGAGAGGAAAAACTGTTTTTT. The J gene is TRBJ1-4, the V gene TRBV5-4; D unclear. Trimming removed 2 bases from V and 8 bases from J, with 10 bases in between. Per the germline V gene, CDR1 is SGHNT and CDR2 is YYREEE (reference sequence). The CDR3 contains 13 residues.

A word on this clone: In the same sample, other DNA sequences code for this CDR3. This sequence joins TRBV11-1 and TRBJ2-6; D is uncertain. Germline V CDR1 and CDR2: SGHAT, FQDESV (reference sequence). The CDR3 is 16 residues long. Trimming shortened V by 1 base and J by 0 bases, and 7 bases separated the two germline ends. CDR3 protein: CASSLGANSGANVLTF. CDR3 DNA: TGTGCCAGCAGCTTAGGCGCTAACTCTGGGGCCAACGTCCTGACTTTC.

The V call is TRBV5-1, the J call TRBJ2-1; 8 bases map to TRBD1. The CDR3 is 15 amino acids. From germline, CDR1 is SGHRS and CDR2 YFSETQ. V lost 4 bases, J lost 2 bases, and 5 bases stayed unmatched. In DNA, the CDR3 is TGCGCCAGCAGCATACAGGGGGGCCCCTACAATGAGCAGTTCTTC. Translated, it gives CASSIQGGPYNEQFF. The entire variable domain, with the rest obtained from reference TRBV5-1 and TRBJ2-1, is as follows: KAGVTQTPRYLIKTRGQQVTLSCSPISGHRSVSWYQQTPGQGLQFLFEYFSETQRNKGNFPGRFSGRQFSNSRSEMNVSTLELGDSALYLCASSIQGGPYNEQFFGPGTRLTVL.